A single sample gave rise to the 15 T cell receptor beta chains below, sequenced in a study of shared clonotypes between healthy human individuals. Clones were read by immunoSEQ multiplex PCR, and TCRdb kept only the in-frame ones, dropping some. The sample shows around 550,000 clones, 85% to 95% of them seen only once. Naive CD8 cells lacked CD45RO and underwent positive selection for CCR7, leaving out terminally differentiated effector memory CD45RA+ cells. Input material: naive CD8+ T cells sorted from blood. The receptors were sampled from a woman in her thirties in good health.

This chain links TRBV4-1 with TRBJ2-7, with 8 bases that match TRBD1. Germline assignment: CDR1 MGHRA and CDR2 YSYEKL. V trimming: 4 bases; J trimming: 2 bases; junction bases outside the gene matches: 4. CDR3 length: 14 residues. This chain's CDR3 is CASSLRQGPYEQYF. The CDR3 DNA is TGCGCCAGCAGCCTAAGACAGGGGCCCTACGAGCAGTACTTC.

The CDR3 is CASGPQGNEQFF. DNA of the CDR3: TGTGCTAGTGGTCCTCAGGGCAATGAGCAGTTCTTC. The V call is TRBV12-5, the J call TRBJ2-1; perhaps TRBD1 as D (5 bases). The CDR3 contains 12 residues. From germline, CDR1 is LGHNT and CDR2 FRNRAP. V gave up 5 bases and J gave up 6 bases, with 8 bases separating them.

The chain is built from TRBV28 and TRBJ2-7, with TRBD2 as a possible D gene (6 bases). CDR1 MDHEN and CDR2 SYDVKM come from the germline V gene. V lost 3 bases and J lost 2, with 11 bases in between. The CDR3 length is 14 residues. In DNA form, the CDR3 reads TGTGCCAGCAGTTTTAGCGGAGACCCCTACGAGCAGTACTTC. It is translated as CASSFSGDPYEQYF.

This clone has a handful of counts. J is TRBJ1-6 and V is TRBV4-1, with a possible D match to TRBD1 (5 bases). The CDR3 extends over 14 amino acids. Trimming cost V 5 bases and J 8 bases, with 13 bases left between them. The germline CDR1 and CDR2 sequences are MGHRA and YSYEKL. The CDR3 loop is CASSYDSFDSPLHF. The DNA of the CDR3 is TGCGCCAGCAGCTACGACAGCTTCGATTCACCCCTCCACTTT.

CDR3 nucleotide sequence: TGTGCCATCAGCGTGGGGGGGGTCGGCGAGCAGTACTTC. Its protein product is CAISVGGVGEQYF. The rearrangement uses TRBV10-3 and TRBJ2-7; 7 bases fit TRBD2. The trim removed 6 bases at V and 6 bases at J, leaving 8 bases unmatched. Germline-derived CDR1 and CDR2 are ENHRY and SYGVKD. The CDR3 extends over 13 amino acids.

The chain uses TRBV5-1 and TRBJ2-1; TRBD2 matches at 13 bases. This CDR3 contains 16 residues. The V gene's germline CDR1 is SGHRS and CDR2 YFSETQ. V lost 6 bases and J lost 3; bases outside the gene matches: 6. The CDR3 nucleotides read TGCGCCAGCACTCCCGGACTAGCGGGAGTCTACAATGAGCAGTTCTTC. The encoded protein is CASTPGLAGVYNEQFF.

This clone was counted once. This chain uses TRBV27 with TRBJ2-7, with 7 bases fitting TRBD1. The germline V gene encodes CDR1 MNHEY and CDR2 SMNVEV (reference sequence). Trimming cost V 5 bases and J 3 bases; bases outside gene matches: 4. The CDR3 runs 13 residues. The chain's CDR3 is CASSVQGNYEQYF. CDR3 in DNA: TGTGCCAGCAGTGTACAGGGGAACTACGAGCAGTACTTC.

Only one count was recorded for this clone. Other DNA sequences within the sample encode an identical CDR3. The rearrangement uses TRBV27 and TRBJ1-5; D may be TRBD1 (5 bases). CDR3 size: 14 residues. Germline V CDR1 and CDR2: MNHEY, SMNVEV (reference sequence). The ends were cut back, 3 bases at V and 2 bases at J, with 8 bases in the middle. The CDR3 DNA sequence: TGTGCCAGCAGTTTTGGCAGGGGCAATCAGCCCCAGCATTTT. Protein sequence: CASSFGRGNQPQHF.

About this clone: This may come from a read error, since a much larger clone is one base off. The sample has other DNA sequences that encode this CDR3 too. The CDR3, as DNA: TGTGCCAGCAGCTTGGTGAACGAGCAGTACTTC. It codes for CASSLVNEQYF. The chain is built from TRBV7-9 and TRBJ2-7; unclear D gene. Germline-derived CDR1 and CDR2 are SEHNR and FQNEAQ (reference sequence). This CDR3 has 11 residues. Trimming pared 3 bases from V and 5 bases from J, leaving 5 bases between.

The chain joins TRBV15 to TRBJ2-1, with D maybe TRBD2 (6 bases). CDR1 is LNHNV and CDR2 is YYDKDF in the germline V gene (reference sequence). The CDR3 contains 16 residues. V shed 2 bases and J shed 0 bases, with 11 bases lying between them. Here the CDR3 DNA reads TGTGCCACCAGCAGAAGGGCGGGAAACTCCTACAATGAGCAGTTCTTC. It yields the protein CATSRRAGNSYNEQFF.

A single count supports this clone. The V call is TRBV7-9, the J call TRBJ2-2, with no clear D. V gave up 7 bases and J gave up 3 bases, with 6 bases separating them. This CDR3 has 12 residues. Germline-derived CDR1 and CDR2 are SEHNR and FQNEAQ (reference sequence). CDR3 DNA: TGTGCCAGCATTAGAGACACCGGGGAGCTGTTTTTT. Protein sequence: CASIRDTGELFF.

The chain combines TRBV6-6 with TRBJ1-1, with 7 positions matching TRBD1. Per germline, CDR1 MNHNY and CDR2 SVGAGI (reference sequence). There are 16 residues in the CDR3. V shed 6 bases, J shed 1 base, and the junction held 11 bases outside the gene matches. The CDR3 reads CASSRDRGPPNTEAFF. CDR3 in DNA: TGTGCCAGCAGCCGGGACAGAGGGCCCCCGAACACTGAAGCTTTCTTT.

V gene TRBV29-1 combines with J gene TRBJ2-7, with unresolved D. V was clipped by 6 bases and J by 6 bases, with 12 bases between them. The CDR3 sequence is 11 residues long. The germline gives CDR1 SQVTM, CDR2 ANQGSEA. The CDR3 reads CSVETVLEQYF. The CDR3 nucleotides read TGCAGCGTGGAGACGGTGCTCGAGCAGTACTTC.

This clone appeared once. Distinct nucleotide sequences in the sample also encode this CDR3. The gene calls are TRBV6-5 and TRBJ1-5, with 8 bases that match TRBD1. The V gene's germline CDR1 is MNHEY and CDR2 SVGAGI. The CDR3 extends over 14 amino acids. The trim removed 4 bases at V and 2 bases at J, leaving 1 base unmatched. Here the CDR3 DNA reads TGTGCCAGCAGTTCGACAGGGGGCAATCAGCCCCAGCATTTT. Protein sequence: CASSSTGGNQPQHF.

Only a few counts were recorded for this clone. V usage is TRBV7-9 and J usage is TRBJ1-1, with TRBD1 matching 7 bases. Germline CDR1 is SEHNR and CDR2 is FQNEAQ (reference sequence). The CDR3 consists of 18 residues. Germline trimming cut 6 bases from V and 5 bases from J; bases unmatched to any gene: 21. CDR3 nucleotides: TGTGCCAGCAGACCCCCGGGGGACAGCGAATCCAGGGATACTGAAGCTTTCTTT. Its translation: CASRPPGDSESRDTEAFF.